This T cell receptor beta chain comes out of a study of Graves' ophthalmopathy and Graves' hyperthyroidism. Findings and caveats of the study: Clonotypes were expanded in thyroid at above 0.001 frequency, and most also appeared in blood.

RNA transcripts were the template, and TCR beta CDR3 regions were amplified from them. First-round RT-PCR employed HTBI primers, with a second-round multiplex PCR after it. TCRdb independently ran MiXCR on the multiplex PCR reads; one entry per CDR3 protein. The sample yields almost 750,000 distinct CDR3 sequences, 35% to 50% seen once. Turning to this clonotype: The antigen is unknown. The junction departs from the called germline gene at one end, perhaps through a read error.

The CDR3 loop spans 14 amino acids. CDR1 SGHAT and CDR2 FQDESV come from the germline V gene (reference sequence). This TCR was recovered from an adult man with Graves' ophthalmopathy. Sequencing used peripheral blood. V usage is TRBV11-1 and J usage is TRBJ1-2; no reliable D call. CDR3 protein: CASSVAGAFHGYTF. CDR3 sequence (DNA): TGTGCCAGCAGCGTAGCAGGCGCCTTCCACGGCTACACCTTC.